This T cell receptor beta chain was captured in a study of cytomegalovirus exposure and HLA in healthy donors. Overall study results and limits: The authors enumerated roughly 180 TCR beta chains as linked to cytomegalovirus. Later work found most CMV-associated TCR beta chains apparently HLA-restricted. The authors later found TCR association rates varying by HLA locus, with DRB1 most and HLA-C fewest. Researchers reportedly found TCR beta sequences accurately predicted most subjects' HLA-A and HLA-B alleles.

This CDR3 is 16 amino acids long. Unmatched junction bases numbered 2, after V lost 3 bases and J lost 0 bases. Germline CDR1 reads LNHDA; CDR2 reads SQIVND (reference sequence). A remark on this clone: Antigen specificity is unknown.

The PCR ran on 60 Vbeta and 13 Jbeta primers. Using immunoSEQ multiplex PCR, the repertoire was profiled, and TCRdb retains in-frame clones only, with some absent. The listing contains about 67,000 clones. J is TRBJ2-6 and V is TRBV19; 7 bases are a match to TRBD1. This TCR derives from a woman aged 40 to 50 in good health and CMV-seropositive. Sequences were obtained from PBMCs. The CDR3, as DNA: TGTGCCAGTAGTATGGGACAGTTCTCTGGGGCCAACGTCCTGACTTTC. This sequence encodes CASSMGQFSGANVLTF.